This T cell receptor (beta chain) emerged from a study of tumor-infiltrating lymphocytes in primary liver carcinoma. Study at large: The five patients, who were men and women, ranged in age from 30 to 69 years. Tumors were stage T1-T3 N0M0, roughly 4.2 to 11 cm across.

There are many counts of this clonotype. The antigen is not known. CDR1 and CDR2 (germline): MNHEY, SVGEGT. The CDR3 consists of 13 residues. The germline V and J ends were trimmed by 8 bases and 6 bases, with 13 bases remaining between them. The input was 450 to 550 ng total RNA; TCR beta cDNA was made from it with a constant-region primer. TCR beta libraries came from three nested multiplex PCR rounds using slightly modified ARM-PCR. Researchers ran the first two PCR rounds for approximately 10 cycles each with TRBV1-TRBV30 forward primers and a C-beta reverse primer. TCRdb re-derived calls from the multiplex PCR reads in MiXCR, one entry per CDR3 protein. This table holds about 320,000 distinct CDR3 sequences, approximately 54% found once. Unsorted whole blood supplied the RNA, and germline DNA was extracted too. Whole-study results and caveats: Between tumor regions, pairs overlapped more than tumor-adjacent and tumor-blood pairs did.

This sequence was found in a woman younger than 45 with primary liver carcinoma and hepatitis B virus infection. The sequenced material came from peripheral blood. The V call is TRBV6-2 or TRBV6-3, the J call TRBJ2-2; D gene unclear. CDR3 sequence (DNA): TGTGCCAGCCGTCCGTTTGAGGCCGGGGAGCTGTTTTTT. Amino acid sequence: CASRPFEAGELFF.